Reported below is one T cell receptor (beta chain). Trimming cost V 2 bases and J 3 bases, with 10 bases left between them. CDR3 size: 14 residues. CDR1 and CDR2 from the germline V gene are MNHEY and SMNVEV (reference sequence). This record comes from a study of control samples from healthy donors and cancer patients. Some clones are missing from TCRdb's copy, which holds only in-frame ones; the method was immunoSEQ multiplex PCR. The table lists about 100,000 clones, around 85% of them singletons. The J gene is TRBJ1-2, the V gene TRBV27; D ambiguous. The receptor was isolated from a man younger than 45 in good health. Source material: blood. The DNA for the CDR3 is TGTGCCAGCAGTTTAGCCGGAGAGTACTATGGCTACACCTTC. This gives the protein CASSLAGEYYGYTF.